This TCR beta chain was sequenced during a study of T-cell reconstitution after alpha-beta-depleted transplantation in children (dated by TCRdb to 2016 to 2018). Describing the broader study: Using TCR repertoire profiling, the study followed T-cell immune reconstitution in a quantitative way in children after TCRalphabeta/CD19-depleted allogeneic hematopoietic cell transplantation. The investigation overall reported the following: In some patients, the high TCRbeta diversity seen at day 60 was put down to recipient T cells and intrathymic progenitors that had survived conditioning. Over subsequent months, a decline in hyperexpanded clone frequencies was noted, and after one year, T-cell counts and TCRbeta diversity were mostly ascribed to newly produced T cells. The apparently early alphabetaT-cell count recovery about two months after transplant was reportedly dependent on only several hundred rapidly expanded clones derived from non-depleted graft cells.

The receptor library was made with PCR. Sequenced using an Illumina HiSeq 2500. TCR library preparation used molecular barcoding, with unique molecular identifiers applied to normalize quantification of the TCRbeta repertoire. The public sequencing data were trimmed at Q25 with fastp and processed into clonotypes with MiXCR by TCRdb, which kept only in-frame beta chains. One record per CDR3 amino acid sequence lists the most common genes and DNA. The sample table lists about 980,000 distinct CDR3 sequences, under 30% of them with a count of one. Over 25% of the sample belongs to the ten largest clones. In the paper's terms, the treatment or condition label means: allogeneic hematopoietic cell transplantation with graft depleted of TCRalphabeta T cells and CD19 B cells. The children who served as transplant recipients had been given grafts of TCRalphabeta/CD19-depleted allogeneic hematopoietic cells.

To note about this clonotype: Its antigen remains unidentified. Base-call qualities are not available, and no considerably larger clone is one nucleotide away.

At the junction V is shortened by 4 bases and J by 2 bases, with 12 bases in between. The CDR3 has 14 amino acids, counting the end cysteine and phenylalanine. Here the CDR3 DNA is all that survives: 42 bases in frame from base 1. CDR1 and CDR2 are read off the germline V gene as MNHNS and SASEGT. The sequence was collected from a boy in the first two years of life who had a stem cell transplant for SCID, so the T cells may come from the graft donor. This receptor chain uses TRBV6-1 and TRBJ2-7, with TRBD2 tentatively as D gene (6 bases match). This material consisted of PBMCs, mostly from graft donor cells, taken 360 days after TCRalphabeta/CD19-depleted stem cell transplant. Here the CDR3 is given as CASSVEGYTYEQYF. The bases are TGTGCCAGCAGTGTGGAGGGGTATACCTACGAGCAGTACTTC.